The T cell receptor beta chain described here comes from a study of T cell changes during pregnancy in multiple sclerosis (dated by TCRdb to the late 2010s). For the study in its entirety: Changes in the T cell repertoire over the course of pregnancy were examined in this study in women with multiple sclerosis.

In its sample, this clone comes out as medium-sized (0.01 to 0.1%). Its antigen has not been determined. Base qualities are not at hand, and no much larger clone is one base apart. Receptor amplification or capture employed the immunoSEQ multiplex PCR assay. Not all clones reach the TCRdb copy of this immuneACCESS table, which keeps in-frame sequences only. Checked studies attribute under half of the gap to unresolved V genes and leave the rest unexplained. For this sample the table gives approximately 46,000 clones, of which around 87% were detected only once. The ten largest clones represent about 5.1% of the sample. The germline V gene gives CDR1 as SGHNT and CDR2 as YENEEA. V ends up 6 bases short and J 2 bases short, with an unmatched junction base count of 6. Spanning cysteine to phenylalanine, the CDR3 consists of 15 amino acids. Only the CDR3 portion is preserved as DNA: 45 bases, with reading frame beginning at the first base.

Sequenced here: peripheral blood, sampled after pregnancy. This chain is built from TRBV11-3 and TRBJ2-2; 7 bases in the middle match TRBD2. The origin of this receptor is a female donor in good health, enrolled as a control in a pregnancy study. The nucleotide sequence is given as TGTGCCAGCAGACAAGGGACTACAAACACCGGGGAGCTGTTTTTT. It encodes CASRQGTTNTGELFF.